What follows describes a single TCR beta chain. The CDR3 has 16 residues. In germline, CDR1 is MNHEY, CDR2 SVGEGT. Trimming stripped 2 bases from V and 1 base from J, with 9 bases between. This sample was included in a study of blood T cell repertoires in COVID-19. Clones were read by immunoSEQ multiplex PCR, and TCRdb kept only the in-frame ones, dropping some. The table has about 320,000 clones, roughly 88% seen once. J is TRBJ2-6 and V is TRBV6-2 or TRBV6-3; D gene unclear. The specimen sequenced was peripheral blood. This receptor was identified in a woman aged 25-40 years with COVID-19, enrolled during active disease. The chain's CDR3 is CASSYGQLSGANVLTF. The DNA for the CDR3 is TGTGCCAGCAGTTACGGCCAGTTGTCTGGGGCCAACGTCCTGACTTTC.